This T cell receptor (beta chain) stems from a study of blood T cell repertoires in COVID-19. For the study at large: Researchers got acute and convalescent COVID-19 samples from the United States, Italy and Spain. From T cells, B-cell-depleted T cells, or PBMCs came the material, which was cDNA or gDNA.

How the authors handled the data: Reference gene primer amplification yielded estimated nucleated cell counts. Only in-frame clones appear in the TCRdb table, and some are missing; sequencing was by immunoSEQ multiplex PCR. V and J calls and clone size follow that table, whereas D and trimming were derived from the DNA. This table has 130,000 to 150,000 clones, 85% to 90% appearing once. Germline lookup yields CDR1 MRHNA and CDR2 SNTAGT. With V trimmed by 0 bases and J by 8 bases, 17 bases remained unmatched. CDR3 size: 19 residues. The receptor was isolated from a woman in her forties or fifties with active or convalescent COVID-19. The sequenced sample was peripheral blood. J is TRBJ1-5 and V is TRBV6-4; 9 nucleotides line up with TRBD1. In DNA form, the CDR3 reads TGTGCCAGCAGTGACTCGAGGGGACAGGGAGTAGTTCAATATAAGCCCCAGCATTTT. Translating gives CASSDSRGQGVVQYKPQHF.